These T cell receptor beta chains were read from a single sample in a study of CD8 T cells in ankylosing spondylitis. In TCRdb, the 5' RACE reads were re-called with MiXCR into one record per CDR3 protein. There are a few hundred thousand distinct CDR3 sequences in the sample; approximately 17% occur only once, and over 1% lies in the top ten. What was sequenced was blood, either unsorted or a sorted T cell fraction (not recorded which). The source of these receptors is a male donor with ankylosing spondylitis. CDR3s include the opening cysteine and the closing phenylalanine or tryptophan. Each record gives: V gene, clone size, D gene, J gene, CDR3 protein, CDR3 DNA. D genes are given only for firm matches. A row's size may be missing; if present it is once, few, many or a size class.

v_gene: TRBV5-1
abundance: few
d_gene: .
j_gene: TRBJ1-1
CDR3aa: CASSLGQGYGNTEAFF
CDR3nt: TGCGCCAGCAGCTTGGGCCAGGGCTACGGAAACACTGAAGCTTTCTTT

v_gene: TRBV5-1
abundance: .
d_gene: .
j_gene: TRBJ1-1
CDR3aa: CASRSTVNTEAFF
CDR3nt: TGCGCCAGCAGGTCAACAGTGAACACTGAAGCTTTCTTT

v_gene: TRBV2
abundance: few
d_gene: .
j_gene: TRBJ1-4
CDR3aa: CASRMERVPNEKLFF
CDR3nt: TGTGCCAGCAGAATGGAGAGGGTCCCTAATGAAAAACTGTTTTTT

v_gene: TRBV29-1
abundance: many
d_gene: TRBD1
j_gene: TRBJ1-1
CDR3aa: CSVGGQKMNTEAFF
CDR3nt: TGCAGCGTTGGGGGACAGAAAATGAACACTGAAGCTTTCTTT

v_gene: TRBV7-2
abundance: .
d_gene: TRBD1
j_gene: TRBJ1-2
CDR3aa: CASSPGQGIHYGYTF
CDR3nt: TGTGCCAGCAGCCCCGGACAGGGGATACACTATGGCTACACCTTC

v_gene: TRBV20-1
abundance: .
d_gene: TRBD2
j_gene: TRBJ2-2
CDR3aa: CSALAGDHTGELFF
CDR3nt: TGCAGTGCTTTAGCGGGAGACCACACCGGGGAGCTGTTTTTT

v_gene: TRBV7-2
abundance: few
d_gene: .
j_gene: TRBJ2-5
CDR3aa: CASSSPFKETQYF
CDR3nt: TGTGCCAGCAGCTCCCCGTTCAAAGAGACCCAGTACTTC

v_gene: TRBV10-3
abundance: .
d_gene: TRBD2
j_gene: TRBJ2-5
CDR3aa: CAISEGLAGLETQYF
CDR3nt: TGTGCCATCAGTGAGGGACTAGCGGGATTGGAGACCCAGTACTTC

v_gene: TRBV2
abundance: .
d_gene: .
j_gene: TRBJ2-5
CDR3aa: CASSEQGTSGVTQYF
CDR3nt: TGTGCCAGCAGTGAACAGGGCACCTCGGGAGTGACCCAGTACTTC

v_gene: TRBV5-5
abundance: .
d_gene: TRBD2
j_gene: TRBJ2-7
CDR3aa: CASSPEGGSSYEQYF
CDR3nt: TGTGCCAGCAGCCCGGAGGGAGGGAGCTCCTACGAGCAGTACTTC

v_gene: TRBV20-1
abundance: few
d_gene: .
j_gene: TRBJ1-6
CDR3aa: CSARALDRAYSPLHF
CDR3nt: TGCAGTGCTAGAGCCCTGGACAGAGCCTATTCACCCCTCCACTTT

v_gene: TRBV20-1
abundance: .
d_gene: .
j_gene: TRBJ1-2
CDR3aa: CSARDVEQAANYGYTF
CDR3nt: TGCAGTGCTAGAGATGTCGAACAGGCTGCTAACTATGGCTACACCTTC

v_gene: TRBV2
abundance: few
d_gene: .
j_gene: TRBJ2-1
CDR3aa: CASRTDNYNEQFF
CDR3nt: TGTGCCAGCAGAACGGACAACTACAATGAGCAGTTCTTC

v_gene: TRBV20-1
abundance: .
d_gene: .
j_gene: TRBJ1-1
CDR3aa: CSARATGTLNTEAFF
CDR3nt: TGCAGTGCTAGAGCCACCGGGACGCTGAACACTGAAGCTTTCTTT

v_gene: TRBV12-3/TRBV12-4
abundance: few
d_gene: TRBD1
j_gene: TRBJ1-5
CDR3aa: CASSRTTGNQPQHF
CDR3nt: TGTGCCAGCAGCCGGACGACAGGGAATCAGCCCCAGCATTTT

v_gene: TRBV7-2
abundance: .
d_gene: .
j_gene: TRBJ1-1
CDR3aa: CASSYQTETEAFF
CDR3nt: TGTGCCAGCAGCTACCAGACTGAAACTGAAGCTTTCTTT

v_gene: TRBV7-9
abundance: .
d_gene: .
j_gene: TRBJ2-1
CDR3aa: CASSLALATTSKPQFF
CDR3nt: TGTGCCAGCAGCTTAGCGCTAGCGACAACGTCCAAACCCCAGTTCTTC

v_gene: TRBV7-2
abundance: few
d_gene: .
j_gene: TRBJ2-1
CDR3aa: CASSRMWGAFEQFF
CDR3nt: TGTGCCAGCAGCCGAATGTGGGGGGCCTTTGAGCAGTTCTTC

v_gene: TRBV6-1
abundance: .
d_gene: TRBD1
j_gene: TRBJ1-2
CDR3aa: CASSADKGARGYTF
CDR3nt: TGTGCCAGCAGCGCCGATAAGGGGGCTCGCGGCTACACCTTC

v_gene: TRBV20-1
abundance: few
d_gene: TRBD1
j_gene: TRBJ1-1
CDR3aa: CSARPGTGGVSTEAFF
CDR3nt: TGCAGTGCTAGACCCGGGACAGGGGGCGTTAGCACTGAAGCTTTCTTT